This entry features one TCR beta chain sequence. Study processing details: The authors estimated nucleated cell counts from reference gene primer amplification. The repertoire was sequenced with immunoSEQ multiplex PCR; TCRdb's copy has only in-frame clones and lacks some. V and J calls and clone size are copied from that table; D and trimming were computed from the DNA. The sample lists about 180,000 clones, 60% to 80% seen once, with 26% in the top ten. This specimen belongs to a study of blood T cell repertoires in COVID-19. Study-level background: COVID-19 samples collected from the United States, Italy and Spain covered acute and convalescent phases. The analysed material was cDNA or gDNA that came from T cells, B-cell-depleted T cells, or PBMCs.

The CDR3 loop spans 14 amino acids. With 11 bases removed from V and 0 bases from J, the gap between germline ends came to 14 bases. Germline V gene sequence: CDR1 MRHNA, CDR2 SNTAGT. The TCR was taken from a woman in her 70s with acute or convalescent COVID-19. This rearrangement joins TRBV6-4 to TRBJ2-1, with TRBD1 as a possible D gene (5 bases). The specimen was peripheral blood. The CDR3 DNA follows: TGTGCCTTTATCCGGCAGGGCTCCTACAATGAGCAGTTCTTC. Protein product: CAFIRQGSYNEQFF.